This TCR beta chain was identified during a study of CD4 T cell repertoires and nickel (TCRdb year 2020). For this clonotype: The antigen this receptor binds is unknown. Base-call qualities are not available, and no considerably larger clone is one nucleotide away.

Library preparation used RT-PCR. The sequencer was an Illumina MiSeq. TCRdb itself trimmed the public reads at Q25 with fastp, ran MiXCR and retained productive beta chains. All rows with the same CDR3 protein become a single entry with the most common DNA and genes. This sample comprises about 380 distinct CDR3 sequences, more than 65% of them detected only once. Around 8.2% of the sample is taken by the ten largest. From its cysteine to its phenylalanine, the CDR3 spans 14 amino acids. The sequence is cut down to CDR3 DNA, 42 bases in frame from base 1. Trimming removed 7 bases from V and 4 bases from J; the gene matches leave 6 bases unexplained. The germline V gene sets CDR1 to SQVTM and CDR2 to ANQGSEA.

The rearrangement combines TRBV29-1 with TRBJ2-5, and 13 junctional nucleotides match TRBD2. The sequenced sample was CD4+ T cells from blood, not recorded whether cultured. The clonotype was recovered from a human donor in a nickel allergy study, with or without nickel allergy (not recorded which). It is not recorded whether this sample comes from one donor or several. CDR3 sequence: CSAGTSGVRETQYF. The DNA sequence is given as TGCAGCGCCGGGACTAGCGGGGTTCGAGAGACCCAGTACTTC.